This T cell receptor (beta chain) is drawn from a study of beta chain features in type 1 diabetes. General study results and limits: Shorter TCRB CDR3s, moderately but significantly so, marked every one of the four CD4+ subsets in Type 1 diabetes patients.

This clone has a handful of counts. Its antigen is unknown. Since all of the isolated RNA was reverse transcribed, expressed TCRB transcripts were what got sequenced. Repertoires were generated with immunoSEQ multiplex PCR, while TCRdb's copy carries only in-frame clones and drops some. The sample has 100,000 to 150,000 clones, approximately 10% seen once; the top ten hold approximately 0.7%. CDR1 and CDR2 from the germline V gene are MNHEY and SVGAGI. The CDR3 loop spans 15 amino acids. V lost 2 bases, J lost 5 bases, and 6 bases stayed unmatched. The chain links TRBV6-5 to TRBJ2-4; 7 bases align to TRBD2. The sequenced sample was central memory CD4+ T cells from blood. The TCR comes from a young man with type 1 diabetes. The CDR3 spells CASSYRGLGENIQYF. The CDR3, as DNA: TGTGCCAGCAGTTACAGAGGACTAGGGGAAAACATTCAGTACTTC.